What follows is one T cell receptor (beta chain) and its context. In the authors' workflow: Amplification of reference gene primers provided the estimated nucleated cell counts. Produced via immunoSEQ multiplex PCR; TCRdb's table is partial and in-frame only. The V and J calls and the clone size are those of that table, but D and trimming were determined from the DNA. The sample holds 200,000 to 250,000 clones, about 83% seen once. A Seattle source enrolled patients during active infection and followed them longitudinally. The sample comes from a study of blood T cell repertoires in COVID-19. Study overall: Sample material is recorded as cDNA or gDNA derived from T cells, B-cell-depleted T cells, or PBMCs.

Trimming stripped 1 base from V and 4 bases from J, with 11 bases between. The CDR3 length is 15 residues. CDR1 SGHTA and CDR2 FQGNSA come from the germline V gene. The gene calls are TRBV7-2 and TRBJ1-3, with unresolved D. The sequence came from a woman under 40 with COVID-19, enrolled during active disease. What was sequenced was peripheral blood. As DNA, the CDR3 is TGTGCCAGCAGCTTAGAACGAGCGGGGGGAAACACCATATATTTT. Translated: CASSLERAGGNTIYF.